This is a list of T cell receptor beta chains from one sample in a study of T cell responses to AZD1222 COVID-19 vaccine. Generated by immunoSEQ multiplex PCR, the TCRdb table keeps only in-frame clones and is missing some. The sample shows about 140,000 clones, 70% to 90% of them seen only once. The source was peripheral blood, collected 28 days after the second AZD1222 dose. These TCRs come from an adult who received the AZD1222 COVID-19 vaccine. Each CDR3 is given with its conserved first and last residue. A D gene is named only where the DNA matches it firmly. Rows may omit the clone size; those that give it use once, few, many or a size class.

d_gene	v_gene	j_gene	abundance	CDR3aa	CDR3nt
NA	TRBV28	TRBJ1-1	NA	CASSFSVRGMAFF	TGTGCCAGCAGTTTTTCTGTTAGGGGAATGGCTTTCTTT
NA	TRBV18	TRBJ1-1	NA	CASSPDWPEAFF	TGTGCCAGCTCACCTGACTGGCCTGAAGCTTTCTTT
NA	TRBV23-1	TRBJ2-3	NA	CASRETPSTDTQYF	TGCGCCAGCAGGGAAACTCCTAGCACAGATACGCAGTATTTT
NA	TRBV3-1/TRBV3-2	TRBJ2-3	NA	CASSQETPGTQYF	TGTGCCAGCAGCCAAGAGACTCCGGGGACGCAGTATTTT
NA	TRBV18	TRBJ2-3	once	CASSPGTSATDTQYF	TGTGCCAGCTCACCGGGGACGTCGGCAACAGATACGCAGTATTTT
NA	TRBV7-9	TRBJ2-3	NA	CASSLMTTDTQYF	TGTGCCAGCAGCTTAATGACCACAGATACGCAGTATTTT
TRBD2	TRBV29-1	TRBJ2-7	NA	CSVPRTSGVGAEQYF	TGCAGCGTCCCTAGGACTAGCGGTGTGGGGGCCGAGCAGTACTTC
NA	TRBV11-2	TRBJ1-1	NA	CASIRGQTNTEAFF	TGTGCCAGCATCCGGGGGCAGACGAACACTGAAGCTTTCTTT
NA	TRBV28	TRBJ1-2	NA	CASSGNYGYTF	TGTGCCAGCAGTGGAAACTATGGCTACACCTTC
NA	TRBV11-1	TRBJ2-5	NA	CASSLRGARETQYF	TGTGCCAGCAGCTTACGGGGGGCGCGGGAGACCCAGTACTTC
NA	TRBV19	TRBJ1-2	NA	CASSQGLPLYGYTF	TGTGCCAGTAGCCAGGGCTTACCACTCTATGGCTACACCTTC
NA	TRBV7-2	TRBJ2-1	NA	CASTLNPEQGRGGQFF	TGTGCCAGCACCCTAAATCCGGAACAGGGTAGAGGAGGGCAGTTCTTC
TRBD2	TRBV5-1	TRBJ2-1	NA	CASSFLAGGGNEQFF	TGCGCCAGCAGCTTCTTAGCGGGGGGAGGTAATGAGCAGTTCTTC
TRBD1	TRBV19	TRBJ1-1	NA	CASTFPHGQGWTEAFF	TGTGCCAGTACCTTTCCCCATGGACAGGGTTGGACTGAAGCTTTCTTT
NA	TRBV19	TRBJ1-1	NA	CASSIVGRGLDTEAFF	TGTGCCAGTAGTATAGTCGGCAGGGGTTTGGACACTGAAGCTTTCTTT
NA	TRBV6-5	TRBJ2-7	few	CASSPPTAYEQYF	TGTGCCAGCAGCCCACCGACAGCTTACGAGCAGTACTTC
TRBD2	TRBV28	TRBJ2-7	NA	CASSLSPGLGSLVYEQYF	TGTGCCAGCAGTTTATCACCGGGACTAGGGAGTCTAGTCTACGAGCAGTACTTC
NA	TRBV18	TRBJ2-7	NA	CASSPQGSTYEQYF	TGTGCCAGCTCACCACAGGGCAGCACCTACGAGCAGTACTTC
NA	TRBV5-1	TRBJ2-7	NA	CASSPGGYEQYF	TGCGCCAGCAGCCCTGGGGGTTACGAGCAGTACTTC